This TCR beta chain is from a study of blood T cell repertoires in COVID-19. Germline V gene data show CDR1 as KGHSH and CDR2 as LQKENI. CDR3 length: 15 amino acids. Allocation to cohorts depended on clinical history reported by the participants. Clones were sequenced by immunoSEQ multiplex PCR, and TCRdb holds only the in-frame ones, with some missing. In the table there are about 210,000 clones, about 81% of which are singletons. About this clone itself: Relative to the germline gene, one junction end is altered; a read error may explain this.

Sequencing was performed on PBMCs or T cells enriched from blood (not recorded which). This receptor was obtained from a man aged 40-50 years who had recovered from COVID-19. The chain combines TRBV18 with TRBJ1-1; 10 bases map to TRBD1. The CDR3: CASSPPMTGGLKWIF. The CDR3, as DNA: TGTGCCAGCTCACCACCAATGACAGGGGGCCTAAAATGGATCTTT.